This TCR beta chain is from a study of T-cell memory formation after mild COVID-19. TCRdb used MiXCR to reprocess the 5' RACE reads, holding one entry per CDR3 protein. The data contain roughly 170,000 distinct CDR3 sequences, about a fifth of them singletons. For this clonotype: What it binds is unknown.

Study results and caveats: Proof of SARS-CoV-2 specificity was absent for the second-wave clones that crested on day 37. Shrinking CD4+ clones were chiefly CM and EM; CD8+ ones were chiefly EMRA.

This clonotype originated in an adult woman who had mild COVID-19 (a few samples of this study predate the infection). Cell type and time point are not known. Sequencing used PBMCs or a T cell subset sorted from them (not recorded which).

CDR3 coding DNA: TGTGCCAGCACCGACAGGGGAGGTTGGGACACTGAAGCTTTCTTT. Its translation is CASTDRGGWDTEAFF. This rearrangement joins TRBV6-5 to TRBJ1-1, with 8 bases fitting TRBD1. Per germline, CDR1 MNHEY and CDR2 SVGAGI. The ends lost 7 bases at V and 3 bases at J; junction bases unmatched: 10. This CDR3 region has 15 residues.